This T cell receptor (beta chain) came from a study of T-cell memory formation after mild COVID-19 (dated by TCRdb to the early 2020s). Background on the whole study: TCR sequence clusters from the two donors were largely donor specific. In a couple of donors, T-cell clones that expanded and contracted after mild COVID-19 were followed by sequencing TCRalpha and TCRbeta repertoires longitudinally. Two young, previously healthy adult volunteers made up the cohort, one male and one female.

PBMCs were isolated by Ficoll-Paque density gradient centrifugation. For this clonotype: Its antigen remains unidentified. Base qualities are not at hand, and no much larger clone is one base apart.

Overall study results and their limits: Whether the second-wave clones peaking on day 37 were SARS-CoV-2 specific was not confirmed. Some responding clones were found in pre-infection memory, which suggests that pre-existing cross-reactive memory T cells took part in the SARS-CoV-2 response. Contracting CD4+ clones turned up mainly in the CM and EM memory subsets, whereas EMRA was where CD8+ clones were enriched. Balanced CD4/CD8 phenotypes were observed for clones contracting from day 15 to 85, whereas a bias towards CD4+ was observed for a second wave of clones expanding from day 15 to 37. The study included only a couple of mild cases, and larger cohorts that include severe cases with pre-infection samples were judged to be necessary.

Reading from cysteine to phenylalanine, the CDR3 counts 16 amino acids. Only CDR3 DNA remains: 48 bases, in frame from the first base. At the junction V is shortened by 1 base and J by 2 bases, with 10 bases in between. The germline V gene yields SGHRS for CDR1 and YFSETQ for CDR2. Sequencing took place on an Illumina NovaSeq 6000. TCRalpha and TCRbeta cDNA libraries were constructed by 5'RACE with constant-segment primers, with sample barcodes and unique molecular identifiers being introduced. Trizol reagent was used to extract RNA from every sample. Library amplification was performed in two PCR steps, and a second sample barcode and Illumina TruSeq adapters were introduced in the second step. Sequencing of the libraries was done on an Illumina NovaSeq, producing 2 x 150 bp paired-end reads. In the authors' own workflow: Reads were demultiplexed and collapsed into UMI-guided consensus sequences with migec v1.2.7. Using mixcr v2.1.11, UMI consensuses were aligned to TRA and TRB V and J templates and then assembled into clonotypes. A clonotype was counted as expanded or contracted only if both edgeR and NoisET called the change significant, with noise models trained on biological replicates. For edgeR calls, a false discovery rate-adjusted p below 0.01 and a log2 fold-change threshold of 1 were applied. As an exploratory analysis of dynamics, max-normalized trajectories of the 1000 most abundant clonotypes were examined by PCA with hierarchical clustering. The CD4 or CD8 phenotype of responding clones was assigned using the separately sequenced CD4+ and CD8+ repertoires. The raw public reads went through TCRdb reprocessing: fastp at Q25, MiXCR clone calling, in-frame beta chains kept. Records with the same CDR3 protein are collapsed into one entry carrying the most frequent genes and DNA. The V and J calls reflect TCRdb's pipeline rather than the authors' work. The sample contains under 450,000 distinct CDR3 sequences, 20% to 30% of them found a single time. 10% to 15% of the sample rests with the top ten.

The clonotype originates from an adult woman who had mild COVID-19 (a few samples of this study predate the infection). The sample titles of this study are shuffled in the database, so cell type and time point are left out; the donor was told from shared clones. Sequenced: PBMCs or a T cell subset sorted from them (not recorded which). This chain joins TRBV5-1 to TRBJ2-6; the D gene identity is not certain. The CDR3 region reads CASSLPAFTGANVLTF. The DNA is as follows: TGCGCCAGCAGCTTGCCTGCGTTTACTGGGGCCAACGTCCTGACTTTC.